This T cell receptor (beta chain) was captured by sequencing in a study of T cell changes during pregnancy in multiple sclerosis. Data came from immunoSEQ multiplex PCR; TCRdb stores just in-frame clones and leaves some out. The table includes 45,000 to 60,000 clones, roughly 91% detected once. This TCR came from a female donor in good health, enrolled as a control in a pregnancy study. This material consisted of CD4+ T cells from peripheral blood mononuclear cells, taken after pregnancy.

CDR3 sequence: CAWDRRRYGYTF. The DNA of the CDR3 is TGTGCCTGGGACAGGCGACGCTATGGCTACACCTTC. The chain is built from TRBV30 and TRBJ1-2; the D gene is possibly TRBD1 (6 bases). This CDR3 contains 12 residues. Per germline, CDR1 GTSNPN and CDR2 SVGIG (reference sequence). Between the trimmed V and J ends, which lost 5 bases and 4 bases, there was a span of 11 bases.